This T cell receptor (beta chain) was recovered during a study of CD8+ T cells in alopecia areata. Study information: The drug, oral tofacitinib, was given to treated patients at 5 to 10 mg twice daily. Study conclusions and caveats: With patients, TCR sharing proved less clear than in mice, a difference possibly related to HLA.

The CDR3 is 13 residues long. Between the trimmed V and J ends, which lost 4 bases and 6 bases, there was a span of 10 bases. Germline lookup yields CDR1 GTSNPN and CDR2 SVGIG (reference sequence). In alopecia areata patients, both lesional scalp punch biopsies and peripheral blood were collected. This clone was detected a few times. Its antigen is unidentified. RNA was isolated and reverse transcribed to cDNA, the sequencing template. Assay: immunoSEQ multiplex PCR; the TCRdb copy retains only in-frame clones and omits some. The data contain 160,000 or so clones, 50% to 65% of them singletons. The clonotype originates from a human donor with alopecia areata. Here the sequenced sample was CD8+ T cells sorted from blood, taken at week 0. V is TRBV30 and J is TRBJ1-6; perhaps TRBD1 as D (6 bases). In DNA form, the CDR3 reads TGTGCCTGGAAACAGGGCGGTAATTCACCCCTCCACTTT. Its protein product is CAWKQGGNSPLHF.